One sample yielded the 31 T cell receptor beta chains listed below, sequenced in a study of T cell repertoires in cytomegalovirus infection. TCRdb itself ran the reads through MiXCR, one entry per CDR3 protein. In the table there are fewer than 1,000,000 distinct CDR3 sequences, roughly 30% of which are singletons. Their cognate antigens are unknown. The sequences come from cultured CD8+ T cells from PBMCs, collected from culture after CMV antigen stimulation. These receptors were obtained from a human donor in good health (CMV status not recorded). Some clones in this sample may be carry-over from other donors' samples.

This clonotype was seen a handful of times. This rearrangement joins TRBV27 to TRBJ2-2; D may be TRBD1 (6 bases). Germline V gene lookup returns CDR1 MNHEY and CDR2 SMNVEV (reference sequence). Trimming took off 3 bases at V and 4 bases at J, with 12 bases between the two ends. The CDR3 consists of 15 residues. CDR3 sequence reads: CASSLAGVGTGELFF. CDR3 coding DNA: TGTGCCAGCAGTTTGGCAGGGGTGGGCACCGGGGAGCTGTTTTTT.

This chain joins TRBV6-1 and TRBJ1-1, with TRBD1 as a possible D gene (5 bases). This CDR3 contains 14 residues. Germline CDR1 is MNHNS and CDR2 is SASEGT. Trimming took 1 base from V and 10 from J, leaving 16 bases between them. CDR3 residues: CASSEGAGYTLAFF. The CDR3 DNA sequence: TGTGCCAGCAGTGAAGGGGCAGGGTATACATTAGCTTTCTTT.

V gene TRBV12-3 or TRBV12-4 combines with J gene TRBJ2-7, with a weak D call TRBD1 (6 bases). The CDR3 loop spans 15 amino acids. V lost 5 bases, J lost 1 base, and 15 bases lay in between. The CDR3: CASSPTGFGSYEQYF. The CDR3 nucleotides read TGTGCCAGCAGTCCCACAGGGTTTGGATCCTACGAGCAGTACTTC.

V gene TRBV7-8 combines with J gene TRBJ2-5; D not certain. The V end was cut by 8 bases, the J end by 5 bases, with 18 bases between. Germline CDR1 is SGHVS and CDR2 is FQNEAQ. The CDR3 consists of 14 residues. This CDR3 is CASGPLAVLETQYF. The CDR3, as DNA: TGTGCCAGCGGACCCCTTGCAGTCTTGGAGACCCAGTACTTC.

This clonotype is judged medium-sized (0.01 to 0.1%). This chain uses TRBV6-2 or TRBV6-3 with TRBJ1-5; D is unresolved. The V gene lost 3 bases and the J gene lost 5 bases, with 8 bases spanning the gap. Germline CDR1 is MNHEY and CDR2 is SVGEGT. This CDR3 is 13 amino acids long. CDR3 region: CASSYNVDQPQHF. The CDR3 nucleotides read TGTGCCAGCAGTTATAATGTGGATCAGCCCCAGCATTTT.

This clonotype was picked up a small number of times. The CDR3 protein is CASSLNGAPNYGYTF. The CDR3 coding sequence is TGTGCCAGCAGTTTAAATGGGGCCCCGAACTATGGCTACACCTTC. The J gene is TRBJ1-2, the V gene TRBV12-3 or TRBV12-4, with TRBD1 as a possible D gene (5 bases). The CDR3 is 15 residues long. Deletions cut 2 bases from V and 2 bases from J, with 12 bases between.

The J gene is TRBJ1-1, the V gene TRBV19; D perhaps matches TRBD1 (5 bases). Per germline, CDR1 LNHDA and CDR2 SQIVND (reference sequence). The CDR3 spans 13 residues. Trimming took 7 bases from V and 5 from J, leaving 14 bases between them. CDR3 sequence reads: CASTIQGVTEAFF. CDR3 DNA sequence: TGTGCCAGTACCATCCAGGGAGTAACTGAAGCTTTCTTT.

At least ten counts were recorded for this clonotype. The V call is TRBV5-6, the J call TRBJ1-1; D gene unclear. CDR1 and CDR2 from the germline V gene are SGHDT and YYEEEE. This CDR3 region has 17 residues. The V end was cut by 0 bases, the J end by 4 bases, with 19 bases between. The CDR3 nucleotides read TGTGCCAGCAGCTTGGATCCCCGCTCATACTGGTCCACTGAAGCTTTCTTT. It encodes CASSLDPRSYWSTEAFF.

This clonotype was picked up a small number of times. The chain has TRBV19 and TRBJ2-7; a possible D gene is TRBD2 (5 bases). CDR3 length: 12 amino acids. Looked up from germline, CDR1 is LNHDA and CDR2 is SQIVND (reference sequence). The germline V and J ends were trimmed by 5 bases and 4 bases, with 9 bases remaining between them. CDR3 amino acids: CASSADLYEQYF. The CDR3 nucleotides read TGTGCCAGTAGTGCGGACTTATACGAGCAGTACTTC.

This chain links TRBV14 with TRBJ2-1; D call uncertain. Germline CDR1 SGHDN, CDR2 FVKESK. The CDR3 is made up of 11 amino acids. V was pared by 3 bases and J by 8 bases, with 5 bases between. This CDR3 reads CASSHVHEQFF. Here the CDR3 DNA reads TGTGCCAGCAGCCACGTCCATGAGCAGTTCTTC.

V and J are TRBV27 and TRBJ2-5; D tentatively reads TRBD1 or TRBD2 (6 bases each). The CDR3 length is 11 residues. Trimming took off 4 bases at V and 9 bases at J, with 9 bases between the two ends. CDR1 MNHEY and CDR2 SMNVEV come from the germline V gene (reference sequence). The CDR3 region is CASSSRGAQYF. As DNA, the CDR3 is TGTGCCAGCAGTTCGAGGGGGGCCCAGTACTTC.

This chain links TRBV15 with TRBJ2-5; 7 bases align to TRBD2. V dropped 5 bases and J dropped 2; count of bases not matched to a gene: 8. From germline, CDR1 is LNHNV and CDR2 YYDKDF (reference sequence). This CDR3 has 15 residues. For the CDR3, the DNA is TGTGCCACCAGCGGTAGAGCGGGGCCTCAAGAGACCCAGTACTTC. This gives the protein CATSGRAGPQETQYF. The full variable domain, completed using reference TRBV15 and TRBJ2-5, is DAMVIQNPRYQVTQFGKPVTLSCSQTLNHNVMYWYQQKSSQAPKLLFHYYDKDFNNEADTPDNFQSRRPNTSFCFLDIRSPGLGDTAMYLCATSGRAGPQETQYFGPGTRLLVL.

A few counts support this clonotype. The CDR3 spells CAIATGAYGYTF. In DNA, the CDR3 is TGTGCCATTGCGACAGGGGCCTATGGCTACACCTTC. The chain couples TRBV19 to TRBJ1-2; TRBD1 matches 8 bases. Germline V CDR1 and CDR2: LNHDA, SQIVND (reference sequence). The V and J ends lost 10 bases and 4 bases, in that order; junction bases with no gene match: 5. CDR3 length: 12 amino acids.

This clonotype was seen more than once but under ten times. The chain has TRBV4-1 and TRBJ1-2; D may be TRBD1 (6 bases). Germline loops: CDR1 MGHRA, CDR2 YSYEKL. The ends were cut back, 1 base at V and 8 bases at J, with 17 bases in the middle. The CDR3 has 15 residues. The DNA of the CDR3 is TGCGCCAGCAGCCAAGGCGGGATGGGGGCGGAAGGCTACACCTTC. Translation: CASSQGGMGAEGYTF.

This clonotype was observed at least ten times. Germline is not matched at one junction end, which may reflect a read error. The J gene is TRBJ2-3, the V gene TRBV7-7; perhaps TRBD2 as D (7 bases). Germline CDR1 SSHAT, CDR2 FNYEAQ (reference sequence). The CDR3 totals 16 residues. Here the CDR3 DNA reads TGTGCTAGCAGCTTAAATGCGGGGGCTTCGGGAGATACGCAGTATTTT. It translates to CASSLNAGASGDTQYF.

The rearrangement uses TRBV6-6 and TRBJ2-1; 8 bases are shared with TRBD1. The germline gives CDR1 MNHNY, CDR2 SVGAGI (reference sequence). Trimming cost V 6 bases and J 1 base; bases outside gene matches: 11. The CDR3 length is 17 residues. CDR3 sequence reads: CASSSPDRGLSYNEQFF. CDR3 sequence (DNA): TGTGCCAGCAGCTCTCCTGACAGGGGACTTTCCTACAATGAGCAGTTCTTC.

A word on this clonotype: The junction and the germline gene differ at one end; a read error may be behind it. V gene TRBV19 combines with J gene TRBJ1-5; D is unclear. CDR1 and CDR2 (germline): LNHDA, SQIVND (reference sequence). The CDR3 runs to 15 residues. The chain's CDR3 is CVSIGGMGGNQPQHF. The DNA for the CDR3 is TGTGTCAGTATAGGAGGGATGGGTGGCAATCAGCCCCAGCATTTT.

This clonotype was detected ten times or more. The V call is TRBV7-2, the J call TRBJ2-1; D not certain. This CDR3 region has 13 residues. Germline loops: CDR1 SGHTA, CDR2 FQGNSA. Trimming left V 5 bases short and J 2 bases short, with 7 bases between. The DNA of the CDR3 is TGTGCCAGCAGCCACCAGGCCTACAATGAGCAGTTCTTC. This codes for CASSHQAYNEQFF.

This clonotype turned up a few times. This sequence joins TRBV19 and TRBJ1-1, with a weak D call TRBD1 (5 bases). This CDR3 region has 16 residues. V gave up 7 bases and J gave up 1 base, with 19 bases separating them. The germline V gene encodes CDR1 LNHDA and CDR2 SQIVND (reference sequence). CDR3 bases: TGTGCCAGTACCCTTCTAGCGGGGCAGGGGAACACTGAAGCTTTCTTT. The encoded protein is CASTLLAGQGNTEAFF. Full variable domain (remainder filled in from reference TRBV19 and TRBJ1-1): DGGITQSPKYLFRKEGQNVTLSCEQNLNHDAMYWYRQDPGQGLRLIYYSQIVNDFQKGDIAEGYSVSREKKESFPLTVTSAQKNPTAFYLCASTLLAGQGNTEAFFGQGTRLTVV.

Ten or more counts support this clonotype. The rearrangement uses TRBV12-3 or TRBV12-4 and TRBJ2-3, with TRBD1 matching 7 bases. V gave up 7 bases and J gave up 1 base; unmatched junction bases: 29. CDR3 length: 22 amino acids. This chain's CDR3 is CASTFLPDHRGRGILRTDTQYF. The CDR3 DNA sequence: TGTGCCAGCACTTTTCTCCCGGATCATCGCGGCAGGGGGATTCTACGCACAGATACGCAGTATTTT.

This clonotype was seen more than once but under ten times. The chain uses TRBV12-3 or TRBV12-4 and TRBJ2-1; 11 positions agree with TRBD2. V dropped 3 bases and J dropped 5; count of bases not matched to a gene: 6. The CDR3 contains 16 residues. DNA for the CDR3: TGTGCCAGCAGTTTCATGGTAGCGGGGGGGAACAATGAGCAGTTCTTC. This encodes CASSFMVAGGNNEQFF.

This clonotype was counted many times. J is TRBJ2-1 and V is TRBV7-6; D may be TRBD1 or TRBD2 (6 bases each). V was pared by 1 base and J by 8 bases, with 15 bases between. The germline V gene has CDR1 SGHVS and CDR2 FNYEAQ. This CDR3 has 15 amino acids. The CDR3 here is CASSLGGGPGDEQFF. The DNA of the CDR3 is TGTGCCAGCAGCTTAGGTGGGGGGCCGGGGGATGAGCAGTTCTTC.

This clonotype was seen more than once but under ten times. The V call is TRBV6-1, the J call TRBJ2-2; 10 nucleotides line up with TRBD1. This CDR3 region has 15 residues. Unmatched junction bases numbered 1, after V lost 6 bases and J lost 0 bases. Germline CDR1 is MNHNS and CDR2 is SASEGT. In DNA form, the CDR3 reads TGTGCCAGCAGAGGGACAGGGGCGAACACCGGGGAGCTGTTTTTT. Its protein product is CASRGTGANTGELFF.

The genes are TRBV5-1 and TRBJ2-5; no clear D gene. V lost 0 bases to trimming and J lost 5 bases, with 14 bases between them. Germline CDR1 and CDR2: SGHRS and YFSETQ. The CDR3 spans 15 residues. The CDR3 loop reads CASSLGSMSRETQYF. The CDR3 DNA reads TGCGCCAGCAGCTTGGGGAGCATGAGTAGGGAGACCCAGTACTTC.

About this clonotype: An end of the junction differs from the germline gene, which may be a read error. The CDR3 sequence: CASSSGEF. The CDR3 nucleotides are TGTGCCAGCAGTTCCGGGGAGTTT. The rearrangement joins TRBV7-4 to TRBJ1-1, with no clear D. Germline V gene data show CDR1 as SGHVT and CDR2 as SQSDAQ. There are 8 residues in the CDR3.

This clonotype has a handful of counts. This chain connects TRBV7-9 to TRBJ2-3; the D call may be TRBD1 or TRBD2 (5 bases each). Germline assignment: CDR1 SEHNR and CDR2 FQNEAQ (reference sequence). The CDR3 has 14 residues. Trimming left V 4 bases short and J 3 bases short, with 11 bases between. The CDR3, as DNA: TGTGCCAGCAGCTCCCGGGACCGGACAGATACGCAGTATTTT. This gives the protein CASSSRDRTDTQYF.

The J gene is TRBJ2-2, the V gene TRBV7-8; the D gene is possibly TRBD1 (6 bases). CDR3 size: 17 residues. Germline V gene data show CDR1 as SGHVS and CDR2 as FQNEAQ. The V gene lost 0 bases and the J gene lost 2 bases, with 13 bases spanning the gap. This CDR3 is CASSLAPGTPNTGELFF. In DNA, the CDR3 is TGTGCCAGCAGCTTAGCCCCCGGGACACCTAACACCGGGGAGCTGTTTTTT.

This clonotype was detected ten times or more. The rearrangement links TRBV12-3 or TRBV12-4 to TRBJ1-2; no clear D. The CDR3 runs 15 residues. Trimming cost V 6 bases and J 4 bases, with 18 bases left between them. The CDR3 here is CASSPGSPTIYGYTF. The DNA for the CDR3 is TGTGCCAGCAGCCCGGGGAGTCCCACTATCTATGGCTACACCTTC.

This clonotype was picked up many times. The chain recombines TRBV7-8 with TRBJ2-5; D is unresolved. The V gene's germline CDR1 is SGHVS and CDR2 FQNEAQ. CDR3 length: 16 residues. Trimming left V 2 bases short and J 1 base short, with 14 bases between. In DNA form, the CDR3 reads TGTGCCAGCAGCTTACTTGGCCCCTCTTCCCAAGAGACCCAGTACTTC. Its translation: CASSLLGPSSQETQYF.

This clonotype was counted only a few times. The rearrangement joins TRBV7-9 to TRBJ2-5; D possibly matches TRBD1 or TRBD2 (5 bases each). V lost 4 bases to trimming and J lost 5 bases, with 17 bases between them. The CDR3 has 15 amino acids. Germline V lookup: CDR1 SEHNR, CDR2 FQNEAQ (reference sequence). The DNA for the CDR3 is TGTGCCAGCAGCTCCAACCGGGACCTTGATGAGACCCAGTACTTC. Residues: CASSSNRDLDETQYF.

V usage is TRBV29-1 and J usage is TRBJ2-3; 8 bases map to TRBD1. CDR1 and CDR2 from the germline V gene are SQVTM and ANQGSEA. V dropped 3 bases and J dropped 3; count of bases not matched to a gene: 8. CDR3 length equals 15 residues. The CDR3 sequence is CSVEGTGERTDTQYF. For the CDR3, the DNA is TGCAGCGTTGAGGGGACAGGCGAGCGAACAGATACGCAGTATTTT.